Listed here are 2 T cell receptor beta chains from one sample, sequenced in a study of T cells in Graves' hyperthyroidism and ophthalmopathy. TCR beta CDR3 regions were amplified from RNA. RT-PCR in the first round (using the HTBI primer set) targeted the TCR CDR3. TCRdb itself ran the multiplex PCR reads through MiXCR, one entry per CDR3 protein. The sample has 300,000 or so distinct CDR3 sequences; approximately 18% are singletons. Sequencing input: blood. The source is a woman in her forties or fifties with Graves' hyperthyroidism.

A single count supports this clonotype. The chain recombines TRBV7-9 with TRBJ2-1; TRBD2 agrees at 8 bases. CDR1 SEHNR and CDR2 FQNEAQ come from the germline V gene (reference sequence). Unmatched junction bases numbered 10, after V lost 5 bases and J lost 4 bases. CDR3 length: 16 amino acids. CDR3 sequence: CASSPTNGREYNEQFF. The CDR3 bases are TGTGCCAGCAGCCCTACGAACGGGAGGGAATACAATGAGCAGTTCTTC.

The rearrangement joins TRBV29-1 to TRBJ2-5, with 15 bases lining up with TRBD2. The CDR3 extends over 16 amino acids. With 7 bases clipped from V and 0 bases from J, the junction kept 6 bases outside the gene matches. CDR1 is SQVTM and CDR2 is ANQGSEA in the germline V gene. The CDR3 loop is CSEPGTSGRYQETQYF. The CDR3 coding sequence is TGCAGCGAGCCCGGGACTAGCGGGAGGTACCAAGAGACCCAGTACTTC.